This T cell receptor (beta chain) was recovered during a study of blood T cell repertoires in COVID-19. The CDR3 covers 13 residues. CDR1 and CDR2 (germline): GTSNPN, SVGIG (reference sequence). Turning to this clone: At one end, the junction sequence differs from germline, possibly due to a read error.

Original handling: Amplifying reference gene primers gave estimates of nucleated cell counts. Clones were sequenced by immunoSEQ multiplex PCR, and TCRdb holds only the in-frame ones, with some missing. V, J and clone size are those of that table, while D and trimming were read from the DNA. The sample includes roughly 170,000 clones, around 90% of them seen just once. Specimen: peripheral blood. This clonotype was obtained from a man in his 60s with acute or convalescent COVID-19. The chain carries TRBV30 and TRBJ1-6; D may be TRBD1 (5 bases). The CDR3 DNA is TGTGCCTGGAGTGGGGGGGACCGGGGGACCCTCTACTTT. Protein product: CAWSGGDRGTLYF.